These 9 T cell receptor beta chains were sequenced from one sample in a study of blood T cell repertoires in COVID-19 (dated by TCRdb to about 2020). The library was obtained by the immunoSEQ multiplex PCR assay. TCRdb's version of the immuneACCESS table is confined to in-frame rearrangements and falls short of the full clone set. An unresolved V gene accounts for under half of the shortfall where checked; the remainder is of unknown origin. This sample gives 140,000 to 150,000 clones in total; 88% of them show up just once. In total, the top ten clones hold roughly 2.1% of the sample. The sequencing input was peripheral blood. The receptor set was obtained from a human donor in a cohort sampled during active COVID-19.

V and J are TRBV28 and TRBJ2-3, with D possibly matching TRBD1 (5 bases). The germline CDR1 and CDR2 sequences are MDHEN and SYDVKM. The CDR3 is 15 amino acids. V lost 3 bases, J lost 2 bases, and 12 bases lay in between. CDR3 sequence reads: CASSFRQKHTDTQYF. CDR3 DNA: TGTGCCAGCAGTTTCCGACAGAAACACACAGATACGCAGTATTTT.

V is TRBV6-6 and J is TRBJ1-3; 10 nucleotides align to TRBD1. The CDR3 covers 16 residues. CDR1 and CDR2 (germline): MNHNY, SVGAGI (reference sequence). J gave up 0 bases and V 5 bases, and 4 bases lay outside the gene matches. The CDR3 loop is CASSRQGADSGNTIYF. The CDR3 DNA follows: TGTGCCAGCAGTCGACAGGGGGCAGACTCTGGAAACACCATATATTTT.

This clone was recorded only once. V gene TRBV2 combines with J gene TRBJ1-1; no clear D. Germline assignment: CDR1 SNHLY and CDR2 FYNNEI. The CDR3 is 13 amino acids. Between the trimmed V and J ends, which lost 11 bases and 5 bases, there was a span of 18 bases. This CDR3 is CASRTRVLTEAFF. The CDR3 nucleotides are TGTGCCTCTAGGACGAGGGTCTTGACTGAAGCTTTCTTT.

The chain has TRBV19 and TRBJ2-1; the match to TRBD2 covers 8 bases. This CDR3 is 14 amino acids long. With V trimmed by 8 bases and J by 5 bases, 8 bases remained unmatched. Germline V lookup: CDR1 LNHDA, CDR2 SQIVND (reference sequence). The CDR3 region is CASSDGGDHNEQFF. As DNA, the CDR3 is TGTGCCAGTTCCGACGGGGGGGACCACAATGAGCAGTTCTTC.

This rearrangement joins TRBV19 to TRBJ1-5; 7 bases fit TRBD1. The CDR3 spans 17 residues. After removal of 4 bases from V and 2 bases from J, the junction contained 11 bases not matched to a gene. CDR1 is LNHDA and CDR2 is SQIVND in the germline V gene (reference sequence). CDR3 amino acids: CASSTPRRTGRNQPQHF. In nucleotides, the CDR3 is TGTGCCAGTAGTACCCCCCGACGGACAGGCCGCAATCAGCCCCAGCATTTT.

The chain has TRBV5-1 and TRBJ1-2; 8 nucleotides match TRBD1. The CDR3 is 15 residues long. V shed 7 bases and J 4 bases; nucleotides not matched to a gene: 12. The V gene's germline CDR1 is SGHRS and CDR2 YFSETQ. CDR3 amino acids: CASSIGQGSTYGYTF. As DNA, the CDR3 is TGCGCCAGCTCTATAGGACAGGGTTCGACCTATGGCTACACCTTC.

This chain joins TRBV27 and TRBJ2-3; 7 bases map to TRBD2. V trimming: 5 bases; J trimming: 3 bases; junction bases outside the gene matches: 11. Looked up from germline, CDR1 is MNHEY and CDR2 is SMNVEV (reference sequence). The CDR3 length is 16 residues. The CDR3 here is CASSPRALAKTDTQYF. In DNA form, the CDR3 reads TGTGCCAGCAGTCCTAGGGCACTAGCGAAGACAGATACGCAGTATTTT.

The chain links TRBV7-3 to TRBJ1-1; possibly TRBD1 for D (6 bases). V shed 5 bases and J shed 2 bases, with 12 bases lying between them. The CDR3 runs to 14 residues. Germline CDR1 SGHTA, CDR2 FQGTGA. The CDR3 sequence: CASSREGDNTEAFF. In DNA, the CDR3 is TGTGCCAGCAGCCGGGAGGGGGACAACACTGAAGCTTTCTTT.

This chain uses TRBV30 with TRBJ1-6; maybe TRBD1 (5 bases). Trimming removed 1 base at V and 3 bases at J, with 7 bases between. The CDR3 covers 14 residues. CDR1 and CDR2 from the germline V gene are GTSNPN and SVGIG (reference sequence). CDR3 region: CAWSAGVYNSPLHF. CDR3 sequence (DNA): TGTGCCTGGAGTGCGGGGGTCTATAATTCACCCCTCCACTTT.